What follows describes a single TCR beta chain. What it binds is not known. The data derive from a study of shared clonotypes between healthy human individuals. Study findings and constraints: It was expected that sequencing depth would affect clonotype sharing among donors.

Tens of thousands of T cell genomes, or approximately 280 ng DNA, went into unsorted PBMC replicate PCRs. Clones were sequenced by immunoSEQ multiplex PCR, and TCRdb holds only the in-frame ones, with some missing. The sample lists some 450,000 clones, around 77% occurring once. V was pared by 10 bases and J by 1 base, with 13 bases between. CDR1 is MNHNS, CDR2 SASEGT, per germline. The CDR3 has 14 residues. Nashville, Tennessee was home to all donors, who were Caucasian adults. Sequencing used PBMCs. This receptor was taken from a woman in her 40s in good health. Some clones in this sample may be carry-over from other donors' samples. J is TRBJ2-2 and V is TRBV6-1, with a weak D call TRBD2 (5 bases). CDR3 bases: TGTGCCACCCTGAGGGCAGGGAACACCGGGGAGCTGTTTTTT. Its translation is CATLRAGNTGELFF.